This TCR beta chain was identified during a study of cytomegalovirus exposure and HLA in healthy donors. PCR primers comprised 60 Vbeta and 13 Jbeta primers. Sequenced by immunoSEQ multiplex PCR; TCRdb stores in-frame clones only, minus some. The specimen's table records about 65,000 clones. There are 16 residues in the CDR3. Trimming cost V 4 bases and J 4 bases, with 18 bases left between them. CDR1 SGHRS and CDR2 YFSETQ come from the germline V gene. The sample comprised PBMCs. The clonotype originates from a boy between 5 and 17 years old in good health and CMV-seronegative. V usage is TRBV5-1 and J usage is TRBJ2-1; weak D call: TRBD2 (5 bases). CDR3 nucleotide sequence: TGCGCCAGCAGCCCGGTTGGAGCGGCCCTTTACAATGAGCAGTTCTTC. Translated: CASSPVGAALYNEQFF.